One and the same sample provided the 16 T cell receptor beta chains below, sequenced in a study of type 1 regulatory T cells. TCRdb fed the reads into MiXCR, producing one record per CDR3 protein. The sample lists about 62,000 distinct CDR3 sequences; roughly two thirds were seen once. Antigens of these TCRs are unknown. The sample consisted of cultured non-Tr1 T cells, either the whole culture or a sorted T cell fraction (not recorded which). These receptors were collected from a human donor in good health.

The chain links TRBV24-1 to TRBJ2-3, with D possibly TRBD1 on 5 matching bases. Per the germline V gene, CDR1 is KGHDR and CDR2 is SFDVKD. With 5 bases removed from V and 6 bases from J, the gap between germline ends came to 17 bases. The CDR3 has 15 amino acids. The CDR3 is CATSVGLRQIDTQYF. CDR3 bases: TGTGCCACCAGTGTTGGCCTAAGACAGATTGATACGCAGTATTTT.

As regards this clonotype: Possible read error: a much larger clone is one base away. The rearrangement joins TRBV24-1 to TRBJ2-1; 9 bases fit TRBD1. Germline CDR1 and CDR2: KGHDR and SFDVKD. CDR3 length: 15 residues. The CDR3, as DNA: TGTGCCATCAGTGACCGCCGGGACAGGGTGAATGAGCAGTTCTTC. This translates into CAISDRRDRVNEQFF.

The rearrangement uses TRBV11-2 and TRBJ2-1, with 8 bases identical to TRBD1. CDR1 and CDR2 from the germline V gene are SGHAT and FQNNGV. The CDR3 covers 15 residues. The ends lost 1 base at V and 5 bases at J; junction bases unmatched: 4. The CDR3 DNA is TGTGCCAGCAGCTTAGGCAGGGGGCCGGACAATGAGCAGTTCTTC. Its protein is CASSLGRGPDNEQFF.

The chain joins TRBV19 to TRBJ2-5; D ambiguous. With 6 bases removed from V and 5 bases from J, the gap between germline ends came to 16 bases. This CDR3 has 14 residues. Germline CDR1 LNHDA, CDR2 SQIVND (reference sequence). For the CDR3, the DNA is TGTGCCAGTAGCCCTGCGTGGGGTCAGGAGACCCAGTACTTC. It translates to CASSPAWGQETQYF.

This rearrangement joins TRBV5-1 to TRBJ1-1, with a tentative D call TRBD1 (5 bases). Trimming cost V 4 bases and J 6 bases, with 16 bases left between them. CDR1 is SGHRS and CDR2 is YFSETQ in the germline V gene. The CDR3 has 14 amino acids. Written as DNA, the CDR3 is TGCGCCAGCAGCCTAATAAGGGGAGTGGCTGAAGCTTTCTTT. This gives the protein CASSLIRGVAEAFF.

V gene TRBV9 combines with J gene TRBJ2-1; 9 bases match TRBD2. V shed 0 bases and J 7 bases; nucleotides not matched to a gene: 8. Germline values: CDR1 SGDLS, CDR2 YYNGEE. The CDR3 length is 16 residues. The CDR3 bases are TGTGCCAGCAGCGTAGCTGCGGCGGGAGGGTGGAATGAGCAGTTCTTC. Residues: CASSVAAAGGWNEQFF.

This clonotype came up a few times. The V call is TRBV3-1, the J call TRBJ2-1, with TRBD2 matching 7 bases. CDR3 size: 17 residues. Trimming at V came to 0 bases and at J to 0 bases, leaving 5 bases not matched to a gene. Germline CDR1 reads LGHDT; CDR2 reads YNNKEL (reference sequence). The CDR3 is CASSQDGRESSYNEQFF. In nucleotides, the CDR3 is TGTGCCAGCAGCCAAGACGGGCGGGAGAGCTCCTACAATGAGCAGTTCTTC.

The chain employs TRBV5-1 and TRBJ2-7; the match to TRBD1 covers 11 bases. In germline, CDR1 is SGHRS, CDR2 YFSETQ. The ends lost 4 bases at V and 1 base at J; junction bases unmatched: 4. The CDR3 consists of 15 residues. Here the CDR3 DNA reads TGCGCCAGCAGCCCAGGACAGGGGGCATCCTACGAGCAGTACTTC. Translating gives CASSPGQGASYEQYF. Filled out from reference TRBV5-1 and TRBJ2-7, the complete variable domain reads KAGVTQTPRYLIKTRGQQVTLSCSPISGHRSVSWYQQTPGQGLQFLFEYFSETQRNKGNFPGRFSGRQFSNSRSEMNVSTLELGDSALYLCASSPGQGASYEQYFGPGTRLTVT.

This clonotype is termed medium-sized (0.01 to 0.1%). The rearrangement uses TRBV28 and TRBJ2-7; D ambiguous. The CDR3 spans 12 residues. Germline-derived CDR1 and CDR2 are MDHEN and SYDVKM. V was clipped by 5 bases and J by 6 bases, with 11 bases between them. The CDR3, as DNA: TGTGCCAGCAGTCTGCTAATAGCCGAGCAGTACTTC. This encodes CASSLLIAEQYF.

As regards this clonotype: A read error is likely, as this CDR3 ends without the conserved phenylalanine or tryptophan. The chain uses TRBV7-8 and TRBJ2-2, with TRBD2 identical over 12 bases. V shed 2 bases and J 2 bases; nucleotides not matched to a gene: 3. Germline CDR1 SGHVS, CDR2 FQNEAQ. The CDR3 length is 17 residues. Written as DNA, the CDR3 is TGTGCCAGCAGCTTAAGAGGACTAGCGGGAAACACCGGGGAGCTGTTTTCT. It encodes CASSLRGLAGNTGELFS.

The rearrangement uses TRBV25-1 and TRBJ2-7; 8 bases are shared with TRBD1. The CDR3 is 13 amino acids. V lost 6 bases, J lost 3 bases, and 4 bases stayed unmatched. CDR1 is MGHDK, CDR2 SYGVNS, per germline. CDR3 bases: TGTGCCAGCAGCAGGGGGACAGGCTACGAGCAGTACTTC. Its protein product is CASSRGTGYEQYF.

This clonotype appeared a few times. V is TRBV7-9 and J is TRBJ2-4, with 11 bases that match TRBD2. CDR1 and CDR2 (germline): SEHNR, FQNEAQ (reference sequence). The trim removed 0 bases at V and 6 bases at J, leaving 1 base unmatched. This CDR3 contains 15 residues. CDR3 bases: TGTGCCAGCAGCTTAGCACTAGCGGGAGTAAACATTCAGTACTTC. As protein: CASSLALAGVNIQYF.

The chain couples TRBV4-1 to TRBJ2-3; no reliable D call. This CDR3 comprises 14 residues. The germline gives CDR1 MGHRA, CDR2 YSYEKL. V lost 1 base to trimming and J lost 0 bases, with 5 bases between them. The CDR3 sequence: CASSQVRSTDTQYF. As DNA, the CDR3 is TGCGCCAGCAGCCAAGTCAGAAGCACAGATACGCAGTATTTT.

This chain links TRBV12-3 or TRBV12-4 with TRBJ1-3; TRBD1 matches 8 bases. The junction had 2 bases not matched to a gene; V was cut back by 6 bases and J by 7 bases. This CDR3 has 12 amino acids. In DNA form, the CDR3 reads TGTGCCAGCAGGACAGGGGCTAACACCATATATTTT. Protein: CASRTGANTIYF.

This chain joins TRBV6-1 and TRBJ2-3; 9 bases are a match to TRBD2. This CDR3 comprises 17 residues. The germline CDR1 and CDR2 sequences are MNHNS and SASEGT. The junction had 12 bases not matched to a gene; V was cut back by 2 bases and J by 6 bases. CDR3 nucleotides: TGTGCCAGCAGTGAACGTCCACTAAGCGGGAGGATGGATACGCAGTATTTT. Its protein is CASSERPLSGRMDTQYF.

The chain couples TRBV20-1 to TRBJ1-1; perhaps TRBD1 as D (5 bases). V dropped 5 bases and J dropped 5 bases, with 12 bases sitting between them. Germline V lookup: CDR1 DFQATT, CDR2 SNEGSKA (reference sequence). The CDR3 consists of 12 residues. The CDR3 protein is CSAVDGGTEAFF. The CDR3, as DNA: TGCAGTGCTGTCGACGGGGGTACTGAAGCTTTCTTT.